This T cell receptor beta chain stems from a study of blood T cells in healthy people across ages. Regarding the study as a whole: Unsorted PBMC material precluded a definitive naive versus antigen-experienced comparison.

Staff drew roughly 10 milliliters of peripheral blood from each donor. The extraction recovered at least 5 micrograms of total RNA per sample. About this clonotype: Antigen specificity is unknown.

The germline gives CDR1 SGHTA, CDR2 FQGTGA. The CDR3 extends over 16 amino acids. The V and J ends lost 2 bases and 11 bases, in that order; junction bases with no gene match: 14. The authors ran a second PCR of about 6 to 11 cycles using a sample-barcoded 5' primer and a J-beta primer mix. TCRdb used MiXCR to reprocess the 5' RACE reads, holding one entry per CDR3 protein. This sample has over 950,000 distinct CDR3 sequences; under 40% occur once, and the top ten carry around 13%. Material: blood. This receptor was obtained from a young man in good health. The V and J genes are TRBV7-3 and TRBJ2-5, with 10 bases fitting TRBD2. Here the CDR3 reads CASSLYVSGGANEQYF. The CDR3 DNA reads TGTGCCAGCAGCTTATACGTAAGCGGGGGGGCCAATGAGCAGTACTTC. Full variable domain (outside the CDR3, taken from reference TRBV7-3 and TRBJ2-5): GAGVSQTPSNKVTEKGKYVELRCDPISGHTALYWYRQSLGQGPEFLIYFQGTGAADDSGLPNDRFFAVRPEGSVSTLKIQRTERGDSAVYLCASSLYVSGGANEQYFGPGTRLLVL.